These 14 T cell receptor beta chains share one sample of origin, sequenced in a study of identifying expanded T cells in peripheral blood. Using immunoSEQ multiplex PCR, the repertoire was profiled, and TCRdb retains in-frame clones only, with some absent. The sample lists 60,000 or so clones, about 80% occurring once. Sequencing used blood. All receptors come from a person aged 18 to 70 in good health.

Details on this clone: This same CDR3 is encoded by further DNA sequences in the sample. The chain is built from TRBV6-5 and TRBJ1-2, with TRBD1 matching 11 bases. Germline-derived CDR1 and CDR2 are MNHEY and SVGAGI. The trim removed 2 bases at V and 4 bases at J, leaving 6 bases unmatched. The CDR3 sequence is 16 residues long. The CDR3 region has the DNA TGTGCCAGCAGTTACCTCAGGACAGGGGGCGGCTATGGCTACACCTTC. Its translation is CASSYLRTGGGYGYTF.

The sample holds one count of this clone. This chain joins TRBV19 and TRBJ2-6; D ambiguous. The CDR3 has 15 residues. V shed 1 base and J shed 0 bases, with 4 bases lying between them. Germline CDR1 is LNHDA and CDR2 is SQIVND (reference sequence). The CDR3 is CASSIVSSGANVLTF. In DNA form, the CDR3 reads TGTGCCAGTAGTATAGTCAGCTCTGGGGCCAACGTCCTGACTTTC. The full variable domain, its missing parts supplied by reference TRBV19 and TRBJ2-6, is DGGITQSPKYLFRKEGQNVTLSCEQNLNHDAMYWYRQDPGQGLRLIYYSQIVNDFQKGDIAEGYSVSREKKESFPLTVTSAQKNPTAFYLCASSIVSSGANVLTFGAGSRLTVL.

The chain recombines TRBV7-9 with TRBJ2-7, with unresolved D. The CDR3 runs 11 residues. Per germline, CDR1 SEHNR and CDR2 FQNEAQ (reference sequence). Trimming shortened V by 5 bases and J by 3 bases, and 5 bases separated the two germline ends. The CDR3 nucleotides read TGTGCCAGCAGCCGTAACTACGAGCAGTACTTC. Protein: CASSRNYEQYF.

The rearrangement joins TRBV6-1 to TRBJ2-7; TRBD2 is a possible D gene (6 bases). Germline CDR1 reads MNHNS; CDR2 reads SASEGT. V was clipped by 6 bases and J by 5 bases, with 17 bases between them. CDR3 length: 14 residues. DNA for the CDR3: TGTGCCAGCAGGGGAGGAGTTTCGGGGGACGAGCAGTACGTC. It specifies CASRGGVSGDEQYV.

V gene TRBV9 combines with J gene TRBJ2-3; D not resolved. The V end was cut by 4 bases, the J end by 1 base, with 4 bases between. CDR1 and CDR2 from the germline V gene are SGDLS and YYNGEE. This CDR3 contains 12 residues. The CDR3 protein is CASSFGTDTQYF. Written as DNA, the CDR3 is TGTGCCAGCAGCTTTGGCACAGATACGCAGTATTTT.

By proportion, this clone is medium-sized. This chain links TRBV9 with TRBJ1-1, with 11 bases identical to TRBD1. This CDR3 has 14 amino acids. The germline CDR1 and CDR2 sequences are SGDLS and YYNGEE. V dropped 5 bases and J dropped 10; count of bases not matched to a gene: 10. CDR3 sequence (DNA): TGTGCCAGCAGTACCGGACAGGGGGCATTTGTAGCTTTCTTT. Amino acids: CASSTGQGAFVAFF.

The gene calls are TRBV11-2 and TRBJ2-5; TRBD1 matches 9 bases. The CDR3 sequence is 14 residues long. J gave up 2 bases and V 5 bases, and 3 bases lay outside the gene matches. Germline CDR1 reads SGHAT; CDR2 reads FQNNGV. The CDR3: CASSPDRGQETQYF. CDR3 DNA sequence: TGTGCCAGCAGCCCGGACAGGGGTCAAGAGACCCAGTACTTC.

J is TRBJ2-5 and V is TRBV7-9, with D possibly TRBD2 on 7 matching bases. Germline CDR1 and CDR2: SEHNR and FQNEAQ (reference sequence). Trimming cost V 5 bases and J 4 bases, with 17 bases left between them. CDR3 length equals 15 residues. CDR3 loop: CASSTGGGHVETQYF. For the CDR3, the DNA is TGTGCCAGCAGCACGGGCGGGGGCCATGTAGAGACCCAGTACTTC.

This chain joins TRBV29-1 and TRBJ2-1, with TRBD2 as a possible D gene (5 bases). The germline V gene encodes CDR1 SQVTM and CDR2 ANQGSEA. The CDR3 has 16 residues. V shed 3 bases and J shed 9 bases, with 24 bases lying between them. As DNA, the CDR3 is TGCAGCGTTGAGGCCCTCGGCGGGCCCGAGACCGGTGAGCAGTTCTTC. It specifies CSVEALGGPETGEQFF.

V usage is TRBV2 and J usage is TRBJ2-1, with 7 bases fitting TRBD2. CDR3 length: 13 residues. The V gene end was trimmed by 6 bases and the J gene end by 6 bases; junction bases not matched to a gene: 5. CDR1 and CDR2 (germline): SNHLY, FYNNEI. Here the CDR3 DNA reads TGTGCCAGCAGGGCGACTAGCAGCAATGAGCAGTTCTTC. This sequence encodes CASRATSSNEQFF.

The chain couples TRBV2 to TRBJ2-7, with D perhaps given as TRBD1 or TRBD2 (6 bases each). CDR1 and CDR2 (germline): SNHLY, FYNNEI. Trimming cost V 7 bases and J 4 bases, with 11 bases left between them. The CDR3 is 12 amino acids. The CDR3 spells CASMVGGYEQYF. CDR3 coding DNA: TGTGCCAGCATGGTAGGGGGGTACGAGCAGTACTTC. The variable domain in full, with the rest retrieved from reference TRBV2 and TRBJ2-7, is EPEVTQTPSHQVTQMGQEVILRCVPISNHLYFYWYRQILGQKVEFLVSFYNNEISEKSEIFDDQFSVERPDGSNFTLKIRSTKLEDSAMYFCASMVGGYEQYFGPGTRLTVT.

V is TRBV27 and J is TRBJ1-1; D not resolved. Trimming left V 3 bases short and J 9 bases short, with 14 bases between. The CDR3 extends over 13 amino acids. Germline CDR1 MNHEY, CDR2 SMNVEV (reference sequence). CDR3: CASSLRLKSQAFF. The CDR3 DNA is TGTGCCAGCAGTTTGCGCCTGAAGTCCCAAGCTTTCTTT.

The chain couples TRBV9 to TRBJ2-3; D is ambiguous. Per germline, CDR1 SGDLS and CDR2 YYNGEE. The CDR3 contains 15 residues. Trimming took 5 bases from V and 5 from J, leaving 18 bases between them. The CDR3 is CASSAPGRPGDTQYF. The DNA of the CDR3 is TGTGCCAGCAGTGCTCCGGGCCGGCCAGGAGATACGCAGTATTTT.

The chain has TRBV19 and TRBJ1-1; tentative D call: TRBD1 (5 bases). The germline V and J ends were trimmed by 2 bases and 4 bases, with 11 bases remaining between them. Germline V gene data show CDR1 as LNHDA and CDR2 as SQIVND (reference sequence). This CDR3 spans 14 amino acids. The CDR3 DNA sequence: TGTGCCAGTAGTATATGGCAGGGAGGCACTGAAGCTTTCTTT. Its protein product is CASSIWQGGTEAFF.